This TCR beta chain appears in the sequencing data of a study of blood T cell repertoires in COVID-19. Study-wide context: T cells, B-cell-depleted T cells, or PBMCs supplied cDNA or gDNA.

Trimming pared 6 bases from V and 8 bases from J, leaving 17 bases between. The germline V gene has CDR1 SGHNT and CDR2 YYREEE (reference sequence). The CDR3 loop spans 13 amino acids. Method: immunoSEQ multiplex PCR; TCRdb's copy keeps in-frame clones and lacks some. The data contain 20,000 or so clones, more than 90% of them seen just once; the ten biggest clones take up around 7%. The source material was peripheral blood. This chain uses TRBV5-4 with TRBJ1-2, with D uncertain. The origin of this receptor is a man in his 70s with active COVID-19. DNA of the CDR3: TGTGCCAGCACTCCTCTCGGGAGACGGGGCTACACCTTC. Amino acids: CASTPLGRRGYTF.